A selection of T cell receptor beta chains follows, all from one sample in a study of blood T cell repertoires in COVID-19. Sequencing was performed with immunoSEQ multiplex PCR; in TCRdb, only in-frame clones are kept and a portion is missing. The sample comprises around 250,000 clones, about 91% of which are singletons, and around 1.2% rests with the top ten. The specimen was PBMCs or T cells enriched from blood (not recorded which). These receptors were obtained from a woman in her 40s with acute COVID-19. Both conserved end residues are trimmed from each CDR3.

j_call,v_call,cdr3_aa
TRBJ1-2,TRBV10-3,ATRQGASYGYT
TRBJ1-5,TRBV9,ASSVGGGGNQPQH
TRBJ2-7,TRBV6-5,ASSYQDRGRYEQY
TRBJ2-7,TRBV15,ATSRGQGFSYEQY
TRBJ2-7,TRBV9,ASSVSGLAYEQY
TRBJ2-1,TRBV30,AWTSAGLAVYNEQF
TRBJ2-7,TRBV18,ASSRRDGDDEQY
TRBJ1-1,TRBV6-5,ASKRQGAGTEAF
TRBJ1-1,TRBV29-1,SVRAGWAMNTEAF
TRBJ1-5,TRBV28,ASKAPDRVSQPQH
TRBJ1-2,TRBV16,ASSPNNDNFGYT
TRBJ2-4,TRBV6-5,ASSTLAGGGNIQY
TRBJ2-1,TRBV11-3,ASSLQEYNEQF
TRBJ2-3,TRBV27,ASSLNRGTDTQY
TRBJ1-1,TRBV2,ASVLAGSTEAF
TRBJ1-2,TRBV9,ASSASQGMKGYT
TRBJ2-5,TRBV24-1,ATSDPGIETQY
TRBJ2-1,TRBV10-1,ASGYRGSEQF
TRBJ2-1,TRBV27,ASSPRGGSGRNEQF
TRBJ1-1,TRBV11-3,ASSPGRWNTEAF
TRBJ1-5,TRBV4-1,ASSHEDREDNQPQH
TRBJ1-2,TRBV3-1/TRBV3-2,ASSPTGGNYGYT
TRBJ1-2,TRBV30,AWSRRGYGYT
TRBJ1-6,TRBV30,AWSPSISPLH
TRBJ2-1,TRBV14,ASSQAGDRPV
TRBJ2-5,TRBV24-1,ATSDPSRVETQY
TRBJ2-3,TRBV19,ASSRRGGGTDTQY